This TCR beta chain is from a study of PD-1 blockade in classical Hodgkin lymphoma. Study in general: Patients were administered nivolumab (3 mg/kg intravenously) every 2 weeks. Whole-study findings and limits: Repertoire differences lack defined causes, possibly disease activity or prior therapy. In CD4+ cells, TCR diversity went up significantly by C4D1, but in CD8+ cells it did not.

Of note for this clone: Its antigen is undetermined.

All patients experienced relapse after autologous stem cell transplantation, and brentuximab vedotin exposure was variable. Reported best responses ranged across complete response, partial response or progressive disease. Method: immunoSEQ multiplex PCR; TCRdb's copy keeps in-frame clones and lacks some. The repertoire has some 100,000 clones, around 89% of them found once; the top ten carry around 7%. This CDR3 region has 15 residues. CDR1 SGHKS and CDR2 YYEKEE come from the germline V gene (reference sequence). Trimming shortened V by 0 bases and J by 1 base, and 10 bases separated the two germline ends.

The clonotype was recovered from a human donor with classical Hodgkin lymphoma. This chain links TRBV5-5 with TRBJ1-2, with no clear D. Sequenced material: peripheral blood mononuclear cells (PBMCs), taken before the second cycle of nivolumab. The CDR3 spells CASSLEGSINYGYTF. The DNA of the CDR3 is TGTGCCAGCAGCTTGGAAGGCTCAATTAACTATGGCTACACCTTC.